Listed below are T cell receptor beta chains from one sample, sequenced in a study of technical replicates of blood from several donors. Sequencing used immunoSEQ multiplex PCR; TCRdb keeps in-frame clones, though not all of them. In the table there are 91,000 or so clones, about 95% of which are singletons. Sequencing was done on a sample of T cells isolated from PBMCs. The receptors shown here come from a human donor in good health. The CDR3 runs from the conserved cysteine through the conserved F or W. A D gene is named only where the DNA matches it firmly. Size values are once, few and many counts, or a class for expanded clones, and some rows have none.

CDR3nt	CDR3aa	j_gene	v_gene	d_gene	abundance
TGTGCCAGCAGCTTAGGACAGCCAACCTACGAGCAATACTTC	CASSLGQPTYEQYF	TRBJ2-7	TRBV5-6	NA	NA
TGTGCCAGCAGCCAGTGGACAAGCTCCTACAATGAGCAGTTCTTC	CASSQWTSSYNEQFF	TRBJ2-1	TRBV14	NA	NA
TGTGCCAGCAGTTCCAGGAGCGGGGCCCTTTACAATGAGCAGTTCTTC	CASSSRSGALYNEQFF	TRBJ2-1	TRBV6-5	TRBD2	NA
TGTGCCAGCAGTTTGTCATTGAACACTGAAGCTTTCTTT	CASSLSLNTEAFF	TRBJ1-1	TRBV27	NA	NA
TGTGCCAGCCGAATGGGGCGAAGCACAGATACGCAGTATTTT	CASRMGRSTDTQYF	TRBJ2-3	TRBV27	NA	NA
TGTGCCAGCAGCTTTAGCGGGAGCTCCTACAATGAGCAGTTCTTC	CASSFSGSSYNEQFF	TRBJ2-1	TRBV7-2	TRBD2	NA
TGTGCCAGCAGTTACCAGGGCACAGATACGCAGTATTTT	CASSYQGTDTQYF	TRBJ2-3	TRBV6-5	NA	NA
TGCGCCAGCAGCCAAGTGGCGGGAGTGACCTACAATGAGCAGTTCTTC	CASSQVAGVTYNEQFF	TRBJ2-1	TRBV4-1	TRBD2	NA
TGTGCCAGCAGTACTGGGGGCGCAAATCAGCCCCAGCATTTT	CASSTGGANQPQHF	TRBJ1-5	TRBV28	NA	NA
TGTGCCAGCAAAGCGGGGACGACCTACAATGAGCAGTTCTTC	CASKAGTTYNEQFF	TRBJ2-1	TRBV2	TRBD2	NA
TGTGCCAGCAGACGACACGAAGGGGCAGATACGCAGTATTTT	CASRRHEGADTQYF	TRBJ2-3	TRBV2	NA	NA
TGTGCCAGCAGTTTGTCTGGTGGGGCAGGGCAGCCCCAGCATTTT	CASSLSGGAGQPQHF	TRBJ1-5	TRBV28	NA	NA
TGTGCCAGCAGCCCACTCTCGGGAGAGGCAGATACGCAGTATTTT	CASSPLSGEADTQYF	TRBJ2-3	TRBV7-3	NA	NA
TGTGCCTGGGGGGACAGGCCAGATACGCAGTATTTT	CAWGDRPDTQYF	TRBJ2-3	TRBV30	TRBD1	NA
TGTGCCAGTACCCCTCGGACTAGCAGCGGTGAGCAGTTCTTC	CASTPRTSSGEQFF	TRBJ2-1	TRBV19	TRBD2	once
TGCGCCAGCAGCTTACGTATGTTCGGGGACAATGAGCAGTTCTTC	CASSLRMFGDNEQFF	TRBJ2-1	TRBV5-1	NA	NA
TGTGCCAGCAGTGAATATTGGGGGGGAGTCAGGGAGACCCAGTACTTC	CASSEYWGGVRETQYF	TRBJ2-5	TRBV25-1	TRBD2	NA
TGCAGTGCTATAGTCAATACGCAGTATTTT	CSAIVNTQYF	TRBJ2-3	TRBV20-1	NA	NA
TGTGCCAGCAGCTTAGGAGGGGACAGCCGGGAGACCCAGTACTTC	CASSLGGDSRETQYF	TRBJ2-5	TRBV7-9	TRBD1	NA
TGTGCCAGCAGCTTAGATCGGAACACTGAAGCTTTCTTT	CASSLDRNTEAFF	TRBJ1-1	TRBV11-2	NA	few
TGTGCCAGCAGCTTAGCCCTCACGGGCTATGGCTACACCTTC	CASSLALTGYGYTF	TRBJ1-2	TRBV7-2	NA	NA
TGTGCCAGCAGCGTAGGAACAGGGGGTACGGAGACCCAGTACTTC	CASSVGTGGTETQYF	TRBJ2-5	TRBV9	TRBD1	NA
TGTGCCAGCAGCATGAGACTAGCGGGTTATCAAGAGACCCAGTACTTC	CASSMRLAGYQETQYF	TRBJ2-5	TRBV11-2	TRBD2	once
TGTGCCAGCAGGGAGGGGAGATTAAGCTACAATGAGCAGTTCTTC	CASREGRLSYNEQFF	TRBJ2-1	TRBV6-5	NA	once
TGTGCCAGCAGCTTATTAGCGGGAGTCTACGAGCAGTACTTC	CASSLLAGVYEQYF	TRBJ2-7	TRBV7-2	TRBD2	NA
TGTGCCAGCAGCCAGACAGGGACCAATGAGCAGTTCTTC	CASSQTGTNEQFF	TRBJ2-1	TRBV14	TRBD1	NA
TGTGCCAGCTCACCAAACGGACAGACTAATGAAAAACTGTTTTTT	CASSPNGQTNEKLFF	TRBJ1-4	TRBV18	NA	NA
TGTGCCAGCAGCGTAGCACTAGCAGTCGGGGAGCTGTTTTTT	CASSVALAVGELFF	TRBJ2-2	TRBV9	NA	NA
TGTGCCAGCAGCTTGTCCGGACAGGCTACCTACGAGCAGTACTTC	CASSLSGQATYEQYF	TRBJ2-7	TRBV11-2	TRBD1	NA
TGTGCCAGCAGCTCCGACAGGGAGGTCGGCGAGCAGTTCTTC	CASSSDREVGEQFF	TRBJ2-1	TRBV7-2	NA	NA
TGTGCCAGCAGTGCGGGGGGCGCGGAAGGCTACACCTTC	CASSAGGAEGYTF	TRBJ1-2	TRBV25-1	NA	NA
TGTGCCAGCAGTGACTCCCCTAGCGGGAGTAATGAGCAGTTCTTC	CASSDSPSGSNEQFF	TRBJ2-1	TRBV6-4	TRBD2	NA
TGTGCCAGCAGCTTTCGGGAGTTCGCAGATACGCAGTATTTT	CASSFREFADTQYF	TRBJ2-3	TRBV7-2	NA	NA
TGTGCCATCAGTGACCGGGAGGGCCTCAATGAGCAGTTCTTC	CAISDREGLNEQFF	TRBJ2-1	TRBV10-3	TRBD2	NA
TGTGCCAGCAGTCCTGGACAGAAATATGGCTACACCTTC	CASSPGQKYGYTF	TRBJ1-2	TRBV28	NA	NA
TGTGCCAGCAGTTACGGGGGGGGGACCTTCCAGGATCAGCCCCAGCATTTT	CASSYGGGTFQDQPQHF	TRBJ1-5	TRBV6-7	NA	NA
TGCGCCAGCAGCATCCGGTTGAGACACCCAATCCCCGATGAGCAGTTCTTC	CASSIRLRHPIPDEQFF	TRBJ2-1	TRBV4-1	NA	NA
TGTGCCAGCAGCTTCCGGGTCGACACCGGGGAGCTGTTTTTT	CASSFRVDTGELFF	TRBJ2-2	TRBV4-2	NA	NA
TGTGCCAGCAGCTTTAAGGAGAGCTCCTACGAGCAGTACTTC	CASSFKESSYEQYF	TRBJ2-7	TRBV13	NA	once
TGCGCCAGCAGCCCTCCGACTAGCCAAGAGACCCAGTACTTC	CASSPPTSQETQYF	TRBJ2-5	TRBV5-1	NA	NA
TGTGCCAGCAGTCTCGGTAGAGATCAGCCCCAGCATTTT	CASSLGRDQPQHF	TRBJ1-5	TRBV27	NA	NA
TGTGCCAGCTCCCCCTGGACTAGCGGAGCTAACAATGAGCAGTTCTTC	CASSPWTSGANNEQFF	TRBJ2-1	TRBV18	TRBD2	once
TGTGCCAGCAGCTTAATGGGGGTTGTAGGGGGCACTGAAGCTTTCTTT	CASSLMGVVGGTEAFF	TRBJ1-1	TRBV7-3	NA	NA
TGTGCCTCGCGGAGGGGACGGAATTATGGCTACACCTTC	CASRRGRNYGYTF	TRBJ1-2	TRBV7-2	NA	NA
TGTGCCAGCAGTTACGAGACAGGGGCCGGTTGGGAGCAGTACTTC	CASSYETGAGWEQYF	TRBJ2-7	TRBV6-5	TRBD1	NA
TGTGCCAGCAGTGAATCGGGGGGTAGGACCTACAATGAGCAGTTCTTC	CASSESGGRTYNEQFF	TRBJ2-1	TRBV2	TRBD2	NA
TGTGCCAGCAGCTTGCGGGGGGCCCAGAGCGAGCAGTACTTC	CASSLRGAQSEQYF	TRBJ2-7	TRBV7-2	TRBD2	NA
TGTGCCAGCTCCATGGGGACAGAAAGCAATCAGCCCCAGCATTTT	CASSMGTESNQPQHF	TRBJ1-5	TRBV28	TRBD1	NA
TGTGCCTGGAAGGTACAGGGGGCTTATGAAAAACTGTTTTTT	CAWKVQGAYEKLFF	TRBJ1-4	TRBV30	TRBD1	NA
TGTGCCAGCAGTGCTCGGGACAGGGGGGCAAAACTGTTTTTT	CASSARDRGAKLFF	TRBJ1-4	TRBV5-4	TRBD1	NA
TGCGCCAGCAGTGCCAGACAGGGCTACACAGATACGCAGTATTTT	CASSARQGYTDTQYF	TRBJ2-3	TRBV10-1	TRBD1	NA
TGCGCCAGCAGCTTGTACGAGAGGAACACCGGGGAGCTGTTTTTT	CASSLYERNTGELFF	TRBJ2-2	TRBV5-1	NA	NA
TGTGCCAGCAGCTTAATTCCACAGAAAATTGACATTCAGTACTTC	CASSLIPQKIDIQYF	TRBJ2-4	TRBV7-9	NA	NA
TGTGCCAGCAGTGACTCAACTAGCGGAGGGGGGTCAGATACGCAGTATTTT	CASSDSTSGGGSDTQYF	TRBJ2-3	TRBV6-4	TRBD2	NA
TGCGCCAGCAGCTTGGTGGCGGGGGGGCCAACTTTCTTT	CASSLVAGGPTFF	TRBJ1-1	TRBV5-1	NA	NA
TGTGCCAGTAGCTACAGGGTCCATGAGCAGTTCTTC	CASSYRVHEQFF	TRBJ2-1	TRBV19	NA	NA
TGCGCCAGCAGCTACCAGGGGCCAACTAATGAAAAACTGTTTTTT	CASSYQGPTNEKLFF	TRBJ1-4	TRBV5-1	NA	once
TGTGCCAGCAGTGAAATCCCCTCTTCCTACAATGAGCAGTTCTTC	CASSEIPSSYNEQFF	TRBJ2-1	TRBV6-1	NA	NA
TGTGCCAGCAGCTCCCCCGGCGGGGAGCTGTTTTTT	CASSSPGGELFF	TRBJ2-2	TRBV7-3	NA	once
TGTGCCAGCAGTTACTCGCTCAGTAATCAGCCCCAGCATTTT	CASSYSLSNQPQHF	TRBJ1-5	TRBV6-6	NA	NA